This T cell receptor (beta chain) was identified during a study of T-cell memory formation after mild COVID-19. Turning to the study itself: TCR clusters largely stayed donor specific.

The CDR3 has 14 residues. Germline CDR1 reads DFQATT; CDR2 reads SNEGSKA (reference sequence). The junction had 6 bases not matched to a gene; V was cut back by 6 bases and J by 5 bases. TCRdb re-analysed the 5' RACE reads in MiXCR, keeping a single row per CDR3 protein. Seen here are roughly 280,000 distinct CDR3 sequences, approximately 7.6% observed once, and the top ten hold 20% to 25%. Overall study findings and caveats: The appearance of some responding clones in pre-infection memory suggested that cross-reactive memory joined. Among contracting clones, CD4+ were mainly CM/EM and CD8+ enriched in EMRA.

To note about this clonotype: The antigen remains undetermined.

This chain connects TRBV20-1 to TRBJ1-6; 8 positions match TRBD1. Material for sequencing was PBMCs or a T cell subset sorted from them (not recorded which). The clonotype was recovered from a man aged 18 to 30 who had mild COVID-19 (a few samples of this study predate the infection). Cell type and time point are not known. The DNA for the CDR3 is TGCAGTGCCCTGCAGGACAGGGATAATTCACCCCTCCACTTT. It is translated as CSALQDRDNSPLHF.